The 9 T cell receptor beta chains below all came from one sample that was sequenced in a study of control samples from healthy donors and cancer patients. The table came from immunoSEQ multiplex PCR; TCRdb's copy has only in-frame clones and leaves some out. The table records 75,000 to 95,000 clones, around 90% of them present only once. Sequenced material: PBMCs. Receptors were obtained from a woman aged 50 to 60 with colorectal cancer.

The rearrangement links TRBV25-1 to TRBJ1-2; D uncertain. V was pared by 5 bases and J by 7 bases, with 14 bases between. This CDR3 is 13 amino acids long. Germline lookup yields CDR1 MGHDK and CDR2 SYGVNS. The CDR3 DNA follows: TGTGCCAGCAGTAGTCTTCAAGGGTCTGGCTACACCTTC. This gives the protein CASSSLQGSGYTF.

The gene calls are TRBV19 and TRBJ1-1; 8 nucleotides align to TRBD1. In germline, CDR1 is LNHDA, CDR2 SQIVND (reference sequence). V gave up 6 bases and J gave up 3 bases; unmatched junction bases: 3. The CDR3 sequence is 13 residues long. Here the CDR3 reads CASSGQGYTEAFF. The CDR3 DNA reads TGTGCCAGTAGCGGACAGGGATACACTGAAGCTTTCTTT.

V usage is TRBV5-1 and J usage is TRBJ2-3; 8 bases match TRBD2. The germline V gene has CDR1 SGHRS and CDR2 YFSETQ. The CDR3 length is 17 residues. With V trimmed by 0 bases and J by 1 base, 7 bases remained unmatched. The CDR3 coding sequence is TGCGCCAGCAGCTTGGCCGGGGATAGCGGGGGCACAGATACGCAGTATTTT. Its translation: CASSLAGDSGGTDTQYF.

V is TRBV7-8 and J is TRBJ2-2; TRBD1 matches at 8 bases. V was clipped by 4 bases and J by 5 bases; unmatched bases: 9. Germline loops: CDR1 SGHVS, CDR2 FQNEAQ. The CDR3 consists of 16 residues. CDR3 DNA sequence: TGTGCCAGCAGCTCCGACAGGGGCGGCAGAACCGGGGAGCTGTTTTTT. Amino acids: CASSSDRGGRTGELFF.

This chain uses TRBV19 with TRBJ1-3; 12 bases align to TRBD1. J was trimmed by 4 bases and V by 9 bases; bases with no gene match: 7. This CDR3 is built from 15 residues. The germline V gene encodes CDR1 LNHDA and CDR2 SQIVND (reference sequence). CDR3 nucleotides: TGTGCCAGGACGGGACAGGGGGCTGGGGGAAACACCATATATTTT. This gives the protein CARTGQGAGGNTIYF.

The chain carries TRBV6-5 and TRBJ2-1; D may be TRBD1 (6 bases). This CDR3 is built from 15 residues. Germline V gene lookup returns CDR1 MNHEY and CDR2 SVGAGI. Trimming cost V 6 bases and J 5 bases, with 17 bases left between them. CDR3 region: CASRNDWYRDNEQFF. The DNA of the CDR3 is TGTGCCAGCAGGAACGATTGGTACAGGGACAATGAGCAGTTCTTC.

This sequence joins TRBV4-3 and TRBJ1-1; the D gene is possibly TRBD1 (6 bases). The CDR3 is 15 amino acids. Trimming removed 2 bases at V and 1 base at J, with 11 bases between. The germline gives CDR1 LGHNA, CDR2 YSLEER. This chain's CDR3 is CASSQPGQRNTEAFF. The CDR3 nucleotides are TGCGCCAGCAGCCAACCTGGACAGAGGAACACTGAAGCTTTCTTT.

The chain couples TRBV6-2 or TRBV6-3 to TRBJ1-2; D is perhaps TRBD1 (5 bases). The CDR3 has 13 residues. The ends were cut back, 4 bases at V and 7 bases at J, with 13 bases in the middle. Germline assignment: CDR1 MNHEY and CDR2 SVGEGT. The CDR3 spells CASSWDGLGGYTF. Here the CDR3 DNA reads TGTGCCAGCAGTTGGGACGGTCTAGGTGGCTACACCTTC.

The chain is built from TRBV18 and TRBJ2-5; a possible D gene is TRBD2 (5 bases). CDR1 is KGHSH and CDR2 is LQKENI in the germline V gene. The CDR3 contains 15 residues. The germline V and J ends were trimmed by 3 bases and 2 bases, with 13 bases remaining between them. The CDR3 region is CASSPQRTVQETQYF. The CDR3 coding sequence is TGTGCCAGCTCACCGCAGAGGACTGTGCAAGAGACCCAGTACTTC.